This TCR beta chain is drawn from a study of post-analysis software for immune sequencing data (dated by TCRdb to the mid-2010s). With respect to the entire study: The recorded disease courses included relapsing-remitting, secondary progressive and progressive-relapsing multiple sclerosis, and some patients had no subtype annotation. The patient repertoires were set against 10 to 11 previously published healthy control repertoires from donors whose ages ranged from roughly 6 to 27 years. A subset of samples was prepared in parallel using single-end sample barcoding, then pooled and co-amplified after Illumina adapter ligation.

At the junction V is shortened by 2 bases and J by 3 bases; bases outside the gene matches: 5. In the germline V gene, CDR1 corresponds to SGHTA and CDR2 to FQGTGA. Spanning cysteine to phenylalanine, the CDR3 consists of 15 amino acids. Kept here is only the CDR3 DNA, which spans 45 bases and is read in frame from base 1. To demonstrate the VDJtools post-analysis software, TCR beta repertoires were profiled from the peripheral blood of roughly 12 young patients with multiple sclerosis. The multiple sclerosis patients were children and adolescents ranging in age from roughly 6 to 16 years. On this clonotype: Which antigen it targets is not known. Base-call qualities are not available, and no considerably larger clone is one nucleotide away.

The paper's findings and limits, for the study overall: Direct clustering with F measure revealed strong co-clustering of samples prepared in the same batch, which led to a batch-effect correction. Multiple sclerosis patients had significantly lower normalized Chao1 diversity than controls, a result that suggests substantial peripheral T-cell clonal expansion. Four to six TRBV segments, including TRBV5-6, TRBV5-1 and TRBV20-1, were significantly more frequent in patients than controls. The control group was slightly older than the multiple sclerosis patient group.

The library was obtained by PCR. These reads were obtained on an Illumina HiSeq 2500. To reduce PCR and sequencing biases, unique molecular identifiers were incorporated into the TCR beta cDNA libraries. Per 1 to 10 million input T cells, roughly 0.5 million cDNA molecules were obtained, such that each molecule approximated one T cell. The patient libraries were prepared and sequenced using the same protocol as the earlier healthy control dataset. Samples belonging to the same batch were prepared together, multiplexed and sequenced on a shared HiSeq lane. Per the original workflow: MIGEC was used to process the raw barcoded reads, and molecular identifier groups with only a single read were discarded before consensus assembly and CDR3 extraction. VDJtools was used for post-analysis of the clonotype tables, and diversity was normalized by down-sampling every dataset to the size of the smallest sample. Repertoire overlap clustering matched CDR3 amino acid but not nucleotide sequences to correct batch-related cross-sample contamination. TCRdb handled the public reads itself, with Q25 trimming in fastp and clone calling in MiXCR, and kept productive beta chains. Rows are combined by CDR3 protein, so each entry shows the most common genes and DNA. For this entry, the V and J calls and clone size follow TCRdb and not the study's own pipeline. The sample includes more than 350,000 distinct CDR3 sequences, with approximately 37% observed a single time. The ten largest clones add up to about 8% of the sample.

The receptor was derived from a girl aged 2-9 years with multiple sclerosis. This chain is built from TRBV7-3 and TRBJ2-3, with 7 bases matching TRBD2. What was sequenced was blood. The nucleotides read TGTGCCAGCAGCTTAGCGGGGGAGGGAACAGATACGCAGTATTTT. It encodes CASSLAGEGTDTQYF.